A single sample gave rise to the 7 T cell receptor beta chains below, sequenced in a study of cytomegalovirus exposure and HLA in healthy donors. Primers: 60 Vbeta forward and 13 Jbeta reverse. Repertoires were generated with immunoSEQ multiplex PCR, while TCRdb's copy carries only in-frame clones and drops some. The sample features over 100,000 clones, with roughly 1.7% in its top ten. The sequencing input was PBMCs. The receptors here all came from a woman in her forties in good health and CMV-seropositive.

This chain links TRBV30 with TRBJ1-1; D is unresolved. Trimming cost V 7 bases and J 1 base, with 10 bases left between them. From germline, CDR1 is GTSNPN and CDR2 SVGIG (reference sequence). CDR3 length: 12 residues. The CDR3 sequence is CAYRQANTEAFF. In DNA form, the CDR3 reads TGTGCCTACCGACAAGCGAACACTGAAGCTTTCTTT.

This chain connects TRBV27 to TRBJ1-1; the match to TRBD1 covers 7 bases. Trimming took 2 bases from V and 5 from J; bases not matched to a gene: 2. This CDR3 region has 13 residues. Germline V lookup: CDR1 MNHEY, CDR2 SMNVEV (reference sequence). The CDR3 DNA reads as TGTGCCAGCAGTTTAGACAGGGAGACTGAAGCTTTCTTT. It codes for CASSLDRETEAFF.

J is TRBJ1-5 and V is TRBV18; 9 bases map to TRBD1. This CDR3 is 17 amino acids long. CDR1 and CDR2 from the germline V gene are KGHSH and LQKENI. J gave up 1 base and V 6 bases, and 10 bases lay outside the gene matches. In nucleotides, the CDR3 is TGTGCCAGCTCGTCCACAGGGGGCGAGTCGAGCAATCAGCCCCAGCATTTT. Its translation is CASSSTGGESSNQPQHF.

This chain links TRBV29-1 with TRBJ2-7; 7 positions agree with TRBD1. V lost 6 bases and J lost 7; bases outside the gene matches: 9. Germline CDR1 reads SQVTM; CDR2 reads ANQGSEA. The CDR3 length is 12 residues. CDR3: CSVPTGAGEQYF. In nucleotides, the CDR3 is TGCAGCGTGCCAACAGGGGCCGGGGAGCAGTACTTC.

The chain carries TRBV19 and TRBJ2-4, with 8 bases lining up with TRBD1. This CDR3 region has 16 residues. The germline gives CDR1 LNHDA, CDR2 SQIVND (reference sequence). V was pared by 5 bases and J by 6 bases, with 12 bases of the junction left unmatched. Here the CDR3 reads CASSFGQGVARNIQYF. CDR3 sequence (DNA): TGTGCCAGTAGTTTCGGACAGGGCGTAGCCCGAAACATTCAGTACTTC.

The V and J genes are TRBV29-1 and TRBJ2-4; weak D call: TRBD2 (6 bases). The CDR3 is made up of 15 amino acids. V lost 3 bases and J lost 4, with 16 bases in between. CDR1 and CDR2 from the germline V gene are SQVTM and ANQGSEA. The CDR3: CSVDIGGLGKNIQYF. CDR3 nucleotides: TGCAGCGTTGACATTGGGGGGTTGGGGAAAAACATTCAGTACTTC.

The gene calls are TRBV28 and TRBJ1-1; D ambiguous. Germline V gives CDR1 MDHEN, CDR2 SYDVKM. V gave up 5 bases and J gave up 0 bases, with 7 bases separating them. CDR3 length: 13 amino acids. This chain's CDR3 is CASSPGVNTEAFF. In nucleotides, the CDR3 is TGTGCCAGCAGTCCAGGCGTGAACACTGAAGCTTTCTTT.